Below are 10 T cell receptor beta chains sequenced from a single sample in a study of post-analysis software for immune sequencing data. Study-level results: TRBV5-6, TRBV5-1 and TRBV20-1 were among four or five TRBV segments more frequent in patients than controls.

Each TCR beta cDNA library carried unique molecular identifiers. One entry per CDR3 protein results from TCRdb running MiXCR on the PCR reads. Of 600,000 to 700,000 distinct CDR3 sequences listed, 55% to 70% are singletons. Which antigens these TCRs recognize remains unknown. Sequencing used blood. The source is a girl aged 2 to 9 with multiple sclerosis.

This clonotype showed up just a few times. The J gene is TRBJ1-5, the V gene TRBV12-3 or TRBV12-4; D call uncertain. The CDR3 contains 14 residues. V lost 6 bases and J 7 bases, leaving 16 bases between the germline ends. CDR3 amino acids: CASRLGEVGQPQHF. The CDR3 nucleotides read TGTGCCAGCAGACTCGGGGAGGTTGGACAGCCCCAGCATTTT.

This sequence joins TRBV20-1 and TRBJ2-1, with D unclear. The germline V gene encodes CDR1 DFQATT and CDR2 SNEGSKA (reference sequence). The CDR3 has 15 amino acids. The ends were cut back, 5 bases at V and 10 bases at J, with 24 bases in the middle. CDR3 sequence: CSARPGSGSGNEQFF. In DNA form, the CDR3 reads TGCAGTGCTCGCCCCGGATCCGGCTCTGGCAACGAGCAGTTCTTC.

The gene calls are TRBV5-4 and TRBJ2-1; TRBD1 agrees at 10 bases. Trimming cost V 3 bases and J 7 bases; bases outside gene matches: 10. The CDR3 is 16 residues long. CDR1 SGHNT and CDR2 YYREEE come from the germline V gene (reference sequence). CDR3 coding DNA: TGTGCCAGCAGCTGGGGACGACAGGGGGCTGGGAATGAGCAGTTCTTC. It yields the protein CASSWGRQGAGNEQFF.

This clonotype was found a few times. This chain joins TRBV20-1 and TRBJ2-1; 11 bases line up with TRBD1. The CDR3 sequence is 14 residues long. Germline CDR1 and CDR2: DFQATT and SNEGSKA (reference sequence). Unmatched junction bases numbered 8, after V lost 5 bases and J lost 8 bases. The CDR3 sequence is CSAPRTGGMDEQFF. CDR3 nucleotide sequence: TGCAGTGCTCCTCGGACAGGGGGCATGGATGAGCAGTTCTTC.

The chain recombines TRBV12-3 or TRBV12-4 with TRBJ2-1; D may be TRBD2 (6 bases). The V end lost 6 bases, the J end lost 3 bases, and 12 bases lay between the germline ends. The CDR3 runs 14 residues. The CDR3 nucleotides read TGTGCCAGCAGGGCCTCGGGACTCTACAATGAGCAGTTCTTC. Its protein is CASRASGLYNEQFF.

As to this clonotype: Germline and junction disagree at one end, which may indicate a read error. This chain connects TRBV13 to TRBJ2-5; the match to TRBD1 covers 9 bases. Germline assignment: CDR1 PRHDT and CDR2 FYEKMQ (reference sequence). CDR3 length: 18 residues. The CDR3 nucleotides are TGCGCCAGCAGCTTACTAAAAGGTGGGACAGGGCACCAAGAGACCCAGTACTTC. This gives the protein CASSLLKGGTGHQETQYF.

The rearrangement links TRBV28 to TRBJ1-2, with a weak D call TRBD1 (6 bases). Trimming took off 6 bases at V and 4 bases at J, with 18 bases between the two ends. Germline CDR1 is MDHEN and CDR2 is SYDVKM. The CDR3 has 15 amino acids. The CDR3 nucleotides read TGTGCCAGCAGCGCTCCCGGGGACACCTTCTATGGCTACACCTTC. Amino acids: CASSAPGDTFYGYTF.

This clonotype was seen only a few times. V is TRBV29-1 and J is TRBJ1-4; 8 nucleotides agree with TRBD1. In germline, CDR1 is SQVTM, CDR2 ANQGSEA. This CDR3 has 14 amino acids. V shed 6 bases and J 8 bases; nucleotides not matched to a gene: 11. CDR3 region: CSVSERTGREKLFF. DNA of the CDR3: TGCAGCGTGTCGGAAAGGACAGGGAGGGAAAAACTGTTTTTT.

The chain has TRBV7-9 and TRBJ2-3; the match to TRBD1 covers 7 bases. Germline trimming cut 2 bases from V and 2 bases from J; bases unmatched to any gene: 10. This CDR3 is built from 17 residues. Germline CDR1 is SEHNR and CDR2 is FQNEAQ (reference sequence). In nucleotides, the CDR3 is TGTGCCAGCAGCTTAAGTTACAGGGGCAGGACCACAGATACGCAGTATTTT. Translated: CASSLSYRGRTTDTQYF.

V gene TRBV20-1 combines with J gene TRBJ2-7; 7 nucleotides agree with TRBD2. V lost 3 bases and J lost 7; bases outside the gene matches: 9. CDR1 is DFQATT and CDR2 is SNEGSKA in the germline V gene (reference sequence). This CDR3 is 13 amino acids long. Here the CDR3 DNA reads TGCAGTGCTAGCCCTAGCGGCATGGGGGAGCAGTACTTC. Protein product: CSASPSGMGEQYF.